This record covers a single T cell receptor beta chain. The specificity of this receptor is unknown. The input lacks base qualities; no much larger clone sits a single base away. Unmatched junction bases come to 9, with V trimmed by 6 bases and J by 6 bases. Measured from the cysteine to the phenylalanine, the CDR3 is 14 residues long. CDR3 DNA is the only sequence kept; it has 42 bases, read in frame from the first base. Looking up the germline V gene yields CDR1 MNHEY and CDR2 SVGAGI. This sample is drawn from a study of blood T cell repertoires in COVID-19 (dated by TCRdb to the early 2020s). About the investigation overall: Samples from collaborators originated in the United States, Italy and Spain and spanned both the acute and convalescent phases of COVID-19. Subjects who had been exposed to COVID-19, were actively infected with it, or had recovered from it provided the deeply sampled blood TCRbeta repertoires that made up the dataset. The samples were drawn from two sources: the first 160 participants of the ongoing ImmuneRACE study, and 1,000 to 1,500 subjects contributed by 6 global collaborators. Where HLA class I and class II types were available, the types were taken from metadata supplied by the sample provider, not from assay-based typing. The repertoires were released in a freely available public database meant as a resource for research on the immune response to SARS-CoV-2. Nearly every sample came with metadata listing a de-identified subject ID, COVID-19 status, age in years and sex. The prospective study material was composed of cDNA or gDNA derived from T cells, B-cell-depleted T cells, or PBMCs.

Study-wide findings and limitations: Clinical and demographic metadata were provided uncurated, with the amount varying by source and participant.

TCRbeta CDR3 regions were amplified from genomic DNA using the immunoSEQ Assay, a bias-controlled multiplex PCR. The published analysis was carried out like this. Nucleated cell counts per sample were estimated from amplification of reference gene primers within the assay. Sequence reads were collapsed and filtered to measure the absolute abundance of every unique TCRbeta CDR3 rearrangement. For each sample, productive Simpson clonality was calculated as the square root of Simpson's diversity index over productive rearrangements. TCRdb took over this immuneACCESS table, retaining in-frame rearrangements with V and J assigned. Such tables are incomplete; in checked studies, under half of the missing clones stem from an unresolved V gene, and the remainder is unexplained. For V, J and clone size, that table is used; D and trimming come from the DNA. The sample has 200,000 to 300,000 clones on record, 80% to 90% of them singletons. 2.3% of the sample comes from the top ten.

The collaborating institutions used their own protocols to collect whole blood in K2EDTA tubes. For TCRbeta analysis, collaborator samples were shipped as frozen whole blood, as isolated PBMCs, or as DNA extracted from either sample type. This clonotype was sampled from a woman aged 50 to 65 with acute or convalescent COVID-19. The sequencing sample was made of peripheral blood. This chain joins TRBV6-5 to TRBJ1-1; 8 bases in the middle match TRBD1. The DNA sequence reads TGTGCCAGCAGACCTGACAGGGGATATGCTGAAGCTTTCTTT. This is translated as CASRPDRGYAEAFF.